Shown below are 15 T cell receptor beta chains from a single sample sequenced in a study of beta chain features in type 1 diabetes. Reverse transcription of all isolated RNA meant that expressed TCRB transcripts were sequenced. Sequenced by immunoSEQ multiplex PCR; TCRdb stores in-frame clones only, minus some. The top ten hold 0.015% to 0.02% of the sample, which has roughly 310,000 clones, approximately 10% seen once. The material sequenced was naive CD4+ T cells from blood. All receptors come from a woman aged 25 to 39 in good health.

This chain uses TRBV5-1 with TRBJ2-5; TRBD1 is a possible D gene (6 bases). The CDR3 runs to 13 residues. Trimming left V 6 bases short and J 1 base short, with 10 bases between. The germline CDR1 and CDR2 sequences are SGHRS and YFSETQ. CDR3 amino acids: CASTGQTQETQYF. The CDR3 DNA sequence: TGCGCCAGCACCGGACAGACCCAAGAGACCCAGTACTTC.

Only a few counts were recorded for this clone. This chain joins TRBV5-1 and TRBJ1-1; 7 positions match TRBD1. The CDR3 has 13 residues. The V gene's germline CDR1 is SGHRS and CDR2 YFSETQ. Germline trimming cut 4 bases from V and 3 bases from J; bases unmatched to any gene: 3. CDR3 coding DNA: TGCGCCAGCAGCCCTGACAGGGACACTGAAGCTTTCTTT. Amino acid sequence: CASSPDRDTEAFF.

Note on this clone: The sample contains more than one DNA sequence encoding this CDR3. The CDR3 region has the DNA TGTGCCAGCAGCCCGGGACTAGCGGGGAACACCGGGGAGCTGTTTTTT. This translates into CASSPGLAGNTGELFF. The V and J genes are TRBV5-4 and TRBJ2-2; 12 bases align to TRBD2. CDR1 and CDR2 from the germline V gene are SGHNT and YYREEE (reference sequence). The V gene end was trimmed by 4 bases and the J gene end by 1 base; junction bases not matched to a gene: 2. The CDR3 sequence is 16 residues long. The full variable domain, completed using reference TRBV5-4 and TRBJ2-2, is ETGVTQSPTHLIKTRGQQVTLRCSSQSGHNTVSWYQQALGQGPQFIFQYYREEENGRGNFPPRFSGLQFPNYSSELNVNALELDDSALYLCASSPGLAGNTGELFFGEGSRLTVL.

This chain joins TRBV6-6 and TRBJ2-3; 7 bases are shared with TRBD2. The V gene end was trimmed by 6 bases and the J gene end by 4 bases; junction bases not matched to a gene: 7. This CDR3 has 14 amino acids. CDR1 is MNHNY and CDR2 is SVGAGI in the germline V gene (reference sequence). The CDR3, as DNA: TGTGCCAGCAGGGTAGCGGGCCGAGCAGATACGCAGTATTTT. This codes for CASRVAGRADTQYF.

J is TRBJ1-1 and V is TRBV15; D ambiguous. The germline gives CDR1 LNHNV, CDR2 YYDKDF (reference sequence). The CDR3 extends over 14 amino acids. Trimming removed 0 bases from V and 5 bases from J, with 10 bases in between. The CDR3 region has the DNA TGTGCCACCAGCAGAGATCTGATGAGTACTGAAGCTTTCTTT. Translation: CATSRDLMSTEAFF.

This chain connects TRBV18 to TRBJ1-2, with 7 nucleotides matching TRBD1. The CDR3 is 16 residues long. CDR1 KGHSH and CDR2 LQKENI come from the germline V gene. V dropped 4 bases and J dropped 3; count of bases not matched to a gene: 11. CDR3 loop: CASSRTTGLTYYGYTF. The CDR3 nucleotides read TGTGCCAGCTCACGAACGACAGGGCTAACCTACTATGGCTACACCTTC.

V gene TRBV7-2 combines with J gene TRBJ2-1; 7 bases align to TRBD2. This CDR3 is built from 15 residues. V lost 5 bases and J lost 5; bases outside the gene matches: 9. Germline lookup yields CDR1 SGHTA and CDR2 FQGNSA. CDR3 in DNA: TGTGCCAGCAGCCTATGGACTAGGGGCGACAATGAGCAGTTCTTC. It encodes CASSLWTRGDNEQFF.

This clone has a handful of counts. The chain employs TRBV28 and TRBJ2-7; 11 bases are a match to TRBD2. Germline V gives CDR1 MDHEN, CDR2 SYDVKM. The CDR3 is 13 residues long. V lost 7 bases to trimming and J lost 6 bases; unmatched junction nucleotides: 5. CDR3 protein: CASTGLAETEQYF. In DNA, the CDR3 is TGTGCCAGCACGGGACTAGCGGAAACCGAGCAGTACTTC.

This clone was counted between two and nine times. The gene calls are TRBV7-9 and TRBJ2-7, with 8 nucleotides matching TRBD2. Germline CDR1 is SEHNR and CDR2 is FQNEAQ (reference sequence). The trim removed 2 bases at V and 6 bases at J, leaving 6 bases unmatched. There are 14 residues in the CDR3. The CDR3 reads CASSLTGGPGEQYF. Written as DNA, the CDR3 is TGTGCCAGCAGCTTAACGGGAGGGCCAGGCGAGCAGTACTTC.

The chain couples TRBV18 to TRBJ2-7, with 10 bases matching TRBD1. There are 15 residues in the CDR3. The ends lost 3 bases at V and 1 base at J; junction bases unmatched: 3. Germline V gene sequence: CDR1 KGHSH, CDR2 LQKENI. This chain's CDR3 is CASSPDRGNSYEQYF. CDR3 DNA: TGTGCCAGCTCACCGGACAGGGGGAATTCCTACGAGCAGTACTTC. Drawing the rest from reference TRBV18 and TRBJ2-7, the complete variable domain is NAGVMQNPRHLVRRRGQEARLRCSPMKGHSHVYWYRQLPEEGLKFMVYLQKENIIDESGMPKERFSAEFPKEGPSILRIQQVVRGDSAAYFCASSPDRGNSYEQYFGPGTRLTVT.

The genes are TRBV29-1 and TRBJ1-2, with no clear D. The CDR3 sequence is 12 residues long. From germline, CDR1 is SQVTM and CDR2 ANQGSEA. The V gene lost 7 bases and the J gene lost 8 bases, with 17 bases spanning the gap. The CDR3 DNA reads as TGCAGCGCCTTCAATCTCGGGTGGGGCTACACCTTC. Translation gives CSAFNLGWGYTF.

This clone was recorded a few times. This chain connects TRBV10-3 to TRBJ1-5; no definite D call. CDR3 length equals 12 residues. Trimming shortened V by 3 bases and J by 5 bases, and 5 bases separated the two germline ends. Germline CDR1 reads ENHRY; CDR2 reads SYGVKD. The CDR3 nucleotides are TGTGCCATCAGTGAAGCGGATCAGCCCCAGCATTTT. Translating it yields CAISEADQPQHF.

The chain combines TRBV29-1 with TRBJ2-7; possibly TRBD2 for D (5 bases). Trimming removed 3 bases at V and 2 bases at J, with 8 bases between. Germline V lookup: CDR1 SQVTM, CDR2 ANQGSEA. This CDR3 is built from 12 residues. CDR3 nucleotide sequence: TGCAGCGTTGACGAGGGAGCCTACGAGCAGTACTTC. Protein product: CSVDEGAYEQYF.

This clone has more than one count but fewer than ten. The rearrangement uses TRBV7-2 and TRBJ1-1; TRBD1 matches at 9 bases. The junction had 7 bases not matched to a gene; V was cut back by 3 bases and J by 5 bases. Germline values: CDR1 SGHTA, CDR2 FQGNSA. The CDR3 consists of 15 residues. Written as DNA, the CDR3 is TGTGCCAGCAGCTTGGGGACAGGGACGGTGACTGAAGCTTTCTTT. The encoded protein is CASSLGTGTVTEAFF.

The chain links TRBV19 to TRBJ1-1; the D gene is possibly TRBD1 (6 bases). CDR1 and CDR2 (germline): LNHDA, SQIVND (reference sequence). The V gene lost 1 base and the J gene lost 1 base, with 22 bases spanning the gap. CDR3 length equals 19 residues. CDR3 sequence: CASSIVGPTQGVWNTEAFF. The CDR3 coding sequence is TGTGCCAGTAGTATAGTCGGCCCCACACAGGGAGTTTGGAACACTGAAGCTTTCTTT.